This is a list of T cell receptor beta chains from one sample in a study of T cell repertoires in cytomegalovirus infection. TCRdb redid the calling of the reads with MiXCR, one entry per CDR3 protein. The table shows hundreds of thousands of distinct CDR3 sequences, with roughly 36% occurring only once. Antigens of these TCRs are unknown. Sequences were derived from cultured PBMCs, sampled from culture after CMV antigen stimulation. These receptors all come from a human donor in good health (CMV status not recorded). Some clones in this sample may be carry-over from other donors' samples. CDR3s include the opening cysteine and the closing phenylalanine or tryptophan. A D gene is named only where the DNA matches it firmly. Clone size is not always given. Where it is, it says once, few, many or a class for expanded clones.

clone_size j_call d_call v_call cdr3_aa cdr3_nt
. TRBJ2-7 . TRBV7-2 CASSPDSGDSYEQYF TGTGCCAGCAGCCCGGACAGCGGGGACTCCTACGAGCAGTACTTC
. TRBJ1-1 TRBD1 TRBV20-1 CSAKQGADTEAFF TGCAGTGCCAAACAGGGGGCTGACACTGAAGCTTTCTTT
. TRBJ2-3 . TRBV28 CASSLVFGPSTDTQYF TGTGCCAGCAGTTTAGTTTTCGGTCCTAGCACAGATACGCAGTATTTT
many TRBJ1-1 . TRBV7-2 CASSFRNGLSEAFF TGTGCCAGCAGCTTCCGAAACGGACTTTCTGAAGCTTTCTTT
few TRBJ2-5 TRBD1 TRBV6-5 CASSSETGSETQYF TGTGCCAGCAGTTCGGAGACAGGGTCAGAGACCCAGTACTTC
. TRBJ1-1 . TRBV20-1 CSASRAVANTEAFF TGCAGTGCTAGTAGGGCGGTCGCCAACACTGAAGCTTTCTTT
. TRBJ2-1 TRBD2 TRBV20-1 CSAVLAGAYNEQFF TGCAGTGCCGTTCTAGCGGGAGCCTACAATGAGCAGTTCTTC
. TRBJ2-7 . TRBV10-1 CASSDVPYEQYF TGCGCCAGCAGTGATGTGCCCTACGAGCAGTACTTC
. TRBJ2-1 TRBD2 TRBV7-2 CASSPPVSSGGWWVNEQFF TGTGCCAGCAGCCCACCGGTCTCTAGCGGGGGTTGGTGGGTCAATGAGCAGTTCTTC
few TRBJ1-6 TRBD1 TRBV6-1 CASSVNGQGYSPLHF TGTGCCAGCTCAGTGAATGGACAGGGGTATTCACCCCTCCACTTT
. TRBJ2-5 TRBD2 TRBV9 CASSGGLAGSFETQYF TGTGCCAGCAGCGGGGGACTAGCGGGGTCCTTTGAGACCCAGTACTTC
. TRBJ1-5 TRBD1 TRBV2 CASSLLTGLGQPQHF TGTGCCAGCAGTCTATTGACAGGGCTGGGACAGCCCCAGCATTTT
. TRBJ2-3 . TRBV7-2 CASSLASSGDTQYF TGTGCCAGCAGCTTAGCGTCAAGCGGAGATACGCAGTATTTT
few TRBJ2-3 TRBD2 TRBV18 CASSGRESTDTQYF TGTGCCAGCTCAGGGAGGGAGAGCACAGATACGCAGTATTTT
. TRBJ2-3 . TRBV5-6 CASSLRLSSRTDTQYF TGTGCCAGCAGCTTACGACTAAGCAGCCGCACAGATACGCAGTATTTT
. TRBJ1-2 TRBD1 TRBV27 CASSTRTGKYGYTF TGTGCCAGCAGTACCCGGACAGGGAAATATGGCTACACCTTC
. TRBJ1-5 . TRBV28 CASSLEALFSNQPQHF TGTGCCAGCAGTTTAGAGGCCCTGTTTAGCAATCAGCCCCAGCATTTT
. TRBJ1-2 . TRBV19 CARTGGTSDYGYTF TGTGCCAGGACCGGCGGAACATCGGACTATGGCTACACCTTC
few TRBJ2-5 . TRBV7-2 CASSSLIVGHGETQYF TGTGCCAGCAGCTCCCTTATAGTGGGGCATGGAGAGACCCAGTACTTC
few TRBJ2-1 . TRBV6-5 CASREIGDEQFF TGTGCCAGCCGGGAGATCGGCGATGAGCAGTTCTTC
. TRBJ1-1 TRBD1 TRBV12-3/TRBV12-4 CASSPGGAYTFF TGTGCCAGCAGTCCAGGGGGCGCGTATACGTTCTTT
few TRBJ2-2 . TRBV20-1 CSARVGGSTRTAGELFF TGCAGTGCTAGAGTTGGGGGGTCCACCCGAACCGCCGGGGAGCTGTTTTTT
. TRBJ2-3 . TRBV7-8 CASSAGRSLLTDTQYF TGTGCCAGCAGCGCAGGGCGGAGTCTCCTCACAGATACGCAGTATTTT
few TRBJ2-1 TRBD1 TRBV7-2 CASSTQTGNNEQFF TGTGCCAGCAGCACCCAGACAGGGAACAATGAGCAGTTCTTC
many TRBJ2-1 . TRBV7-2 CASTRGSYNEQFF TGTGCCAGCACCCGGGGGTCCTACAATGAGCAGTTCTTC
few TRBJ2-2 . TRBV19 CASRGFANTGELFF TGTGCCAGTAGGGGGTTCGCGAACACCGGGGAGCTGTTTTTT
. TRBJ2-6 . TRBV12-5 CASGLANQGAGANVLTF TGTGCTAGTGGTTTGGCCAACCAAGGGGCTGGGGCCAACGTCCTGACTTTC
. TRBJ2-2 TRBD1 TRBV24-1 CATSDSPGQGLNTGELFF TGTGCCACCAGTGATTCCCCTGGACAGGGGTTGAACACCGGGGAGCTGTTTTTT